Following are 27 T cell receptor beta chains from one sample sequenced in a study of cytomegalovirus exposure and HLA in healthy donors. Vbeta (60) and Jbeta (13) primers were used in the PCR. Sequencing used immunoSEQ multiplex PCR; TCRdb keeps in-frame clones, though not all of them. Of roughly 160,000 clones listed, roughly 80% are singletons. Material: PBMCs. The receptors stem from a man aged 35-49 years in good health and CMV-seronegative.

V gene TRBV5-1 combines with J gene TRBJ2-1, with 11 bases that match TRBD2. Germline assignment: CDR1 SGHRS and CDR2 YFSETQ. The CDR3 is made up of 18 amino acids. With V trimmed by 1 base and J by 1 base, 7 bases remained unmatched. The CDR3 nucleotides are TGCGCCAGCAGCTTGTTGGGTTTAGCGGGGGGGTCCTACAATGAGCAGTTCTTC. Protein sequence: CASSLLGLAGGSYNEQFF.

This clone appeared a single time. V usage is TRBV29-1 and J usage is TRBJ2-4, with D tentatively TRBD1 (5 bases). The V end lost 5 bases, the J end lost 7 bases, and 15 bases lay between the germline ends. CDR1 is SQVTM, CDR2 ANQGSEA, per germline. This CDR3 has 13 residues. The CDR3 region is CSVRQPTGNIQYF. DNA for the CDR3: TGCAGCGTTAGACAGCCAACCGGGAACATTCAGTACTTC.

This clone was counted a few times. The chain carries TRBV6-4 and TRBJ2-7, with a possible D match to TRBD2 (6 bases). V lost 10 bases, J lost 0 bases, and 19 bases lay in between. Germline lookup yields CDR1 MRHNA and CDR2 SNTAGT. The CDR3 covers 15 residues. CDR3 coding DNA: TGTGCCATACATTCGGGGGACGCAAGCTCCTACGAGCAGTACTTC. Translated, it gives CAIHSGDASSYEQYF.

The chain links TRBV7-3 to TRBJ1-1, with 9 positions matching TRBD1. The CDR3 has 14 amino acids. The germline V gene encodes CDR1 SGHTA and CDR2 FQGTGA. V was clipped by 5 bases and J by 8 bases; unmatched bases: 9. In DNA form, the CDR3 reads TGTGCCAGCAGCCGGACAGGGGCGGAGTCCGAAGCTTTCTTT. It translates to CASSRTGAESEAFF.

Written as DNA, the CDR3 is TGTGCCAGCCGCCCCCCGGTATCCGGGGAGCTGTTTTTT. Translating it yields CASRPPVSGELFF. The V gene is TRBV2, the J gene TRBJ2-2; D is undetermined. CDR3 size: 13 residues. CDR1 and CDR2 (germline): SNHLY, FYNNEI. V shed 8 bases and J shed 6 bases, with 13 bases lying between them.

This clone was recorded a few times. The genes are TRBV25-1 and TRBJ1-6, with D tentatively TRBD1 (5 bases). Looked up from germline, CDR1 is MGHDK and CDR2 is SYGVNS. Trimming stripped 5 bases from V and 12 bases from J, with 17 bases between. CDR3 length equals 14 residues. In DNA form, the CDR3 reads TGTGCCAGCAGTCCTGTGCTCCTGGACAAACCCCTCCACTTT. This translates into CASSPVLLDKPLHF.

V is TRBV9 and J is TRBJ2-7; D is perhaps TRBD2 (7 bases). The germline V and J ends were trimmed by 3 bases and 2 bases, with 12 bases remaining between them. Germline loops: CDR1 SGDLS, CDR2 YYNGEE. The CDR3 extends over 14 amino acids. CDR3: CASSGGGSPYEQYF. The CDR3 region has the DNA TGTGCCAGCAGCGGGGGGGGCAGCCCCTACGAGCAGTACTTC. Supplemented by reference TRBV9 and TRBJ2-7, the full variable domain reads DSGVTQTPKHLITATGQRVTLRCSPRSGDLSVYWYQQSLDQGLQFLIQYYNGEERAKGNILERFSAQQFPDLHSELNLSSLELGDSALYFCASSGGGSPYEQYFGPGTRLTVT.

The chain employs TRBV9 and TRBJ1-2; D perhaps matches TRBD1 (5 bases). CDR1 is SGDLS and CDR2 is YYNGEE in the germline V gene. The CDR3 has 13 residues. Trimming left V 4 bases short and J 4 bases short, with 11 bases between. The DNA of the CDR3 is TGTGCCAGCAGCCCAGGAGGGGCCTATGGCTACACCTTC. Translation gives CASSPGGAYGYTF.

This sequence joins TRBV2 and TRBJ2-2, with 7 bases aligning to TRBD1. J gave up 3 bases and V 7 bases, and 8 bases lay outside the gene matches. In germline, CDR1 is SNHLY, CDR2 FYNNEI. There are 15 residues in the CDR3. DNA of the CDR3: TGTGCCAGCACCTCCAGGGGGTCGCACACCGGGGAGCTGTTTTTT. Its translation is CASTSRGSHTGELFF.

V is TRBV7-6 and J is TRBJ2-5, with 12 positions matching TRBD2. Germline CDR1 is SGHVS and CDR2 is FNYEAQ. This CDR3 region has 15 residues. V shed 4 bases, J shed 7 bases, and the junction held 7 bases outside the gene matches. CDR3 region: CASSYLAGGLGTQYF. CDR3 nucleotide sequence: TGTGCCAGCAGCTACCTAGCGGGGGGGCTGGGGACCCAGTACTTC. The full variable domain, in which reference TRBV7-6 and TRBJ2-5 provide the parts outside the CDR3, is GAGVSQSPRYKVTKRGQDVALRCDPISGHVSLYWYRQALGQGPEFLTYFNYEAQQDKSGLPNDRFSAERPEGSISTLTIQRTEQRDSAMYRCASSYLAGGLGTQYFGPGTRLLVL.

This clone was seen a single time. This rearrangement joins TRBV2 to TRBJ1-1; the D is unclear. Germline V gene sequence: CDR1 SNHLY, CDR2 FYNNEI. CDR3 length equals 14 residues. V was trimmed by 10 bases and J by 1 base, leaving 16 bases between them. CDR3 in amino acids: CAIRTGGSNTEAFF. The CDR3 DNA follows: TGTGCCATCCGGACCGGAGGATCGAACACTGAAGCTTTCTTT.

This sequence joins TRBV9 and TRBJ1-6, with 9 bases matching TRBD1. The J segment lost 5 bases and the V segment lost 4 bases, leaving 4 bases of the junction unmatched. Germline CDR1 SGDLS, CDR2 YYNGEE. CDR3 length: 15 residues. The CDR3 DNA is TGTGCCAGCAGCCCTTGGACAGGGGATAATTCACCCCTCCACTTT. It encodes CASSPWTGDNSPLHF.

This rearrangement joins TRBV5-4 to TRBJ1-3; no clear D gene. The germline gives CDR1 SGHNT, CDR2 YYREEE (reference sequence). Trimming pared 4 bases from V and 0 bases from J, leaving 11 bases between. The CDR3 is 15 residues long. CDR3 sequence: CASSPTVTSGNTIYF. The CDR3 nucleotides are TGTGCCAGCAGCCCCACAGTAACCTCTGGAAACACCATATATTTT. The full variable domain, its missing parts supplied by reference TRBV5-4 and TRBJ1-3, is ETGVTQSPTHLIKTRGQQVTLRCSSQSGHNTVSWYQQALGQGPQFIFQYYREEENGRGNFPPRFSGLQFPNYSSELNVNALELDDSALYLCASSPTVTSGNTIYFGEGSWLTVV.

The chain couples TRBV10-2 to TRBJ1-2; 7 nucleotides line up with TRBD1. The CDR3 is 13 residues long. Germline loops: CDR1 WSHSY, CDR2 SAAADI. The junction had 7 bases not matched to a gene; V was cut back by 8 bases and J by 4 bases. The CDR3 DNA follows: TGCGCCAGCTCGGGACAGTCCTCCTATGGCTACACCTTC. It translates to CASSGQSSYGYTF.

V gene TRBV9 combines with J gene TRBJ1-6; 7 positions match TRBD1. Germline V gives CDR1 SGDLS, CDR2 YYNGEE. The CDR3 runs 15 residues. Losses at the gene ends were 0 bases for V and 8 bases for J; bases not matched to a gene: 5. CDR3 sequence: CASSVEGRGDSPLHF. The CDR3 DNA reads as TGTGCCAGCAGCGTAGAAGGCAGGGGGGATTCACCCCTCCACTTT.

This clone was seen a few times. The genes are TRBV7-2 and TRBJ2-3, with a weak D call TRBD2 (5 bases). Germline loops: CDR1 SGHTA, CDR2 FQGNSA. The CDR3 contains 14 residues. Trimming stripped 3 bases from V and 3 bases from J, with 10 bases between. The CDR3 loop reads CASSFGLATDTQYF. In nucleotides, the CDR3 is TGTGCCAGCAGCTTTGGCCTAGCTACAGATACGCAGTATTTT.

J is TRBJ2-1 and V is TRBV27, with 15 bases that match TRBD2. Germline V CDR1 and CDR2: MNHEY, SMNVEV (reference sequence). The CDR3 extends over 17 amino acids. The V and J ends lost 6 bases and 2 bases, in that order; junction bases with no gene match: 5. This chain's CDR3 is CASRGLAGGRTYNEQFF. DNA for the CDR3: TGTGCCAGCAGAGGACTAGCGGGGGGGAGGACCTACAATGAGCAGTTCTTC.

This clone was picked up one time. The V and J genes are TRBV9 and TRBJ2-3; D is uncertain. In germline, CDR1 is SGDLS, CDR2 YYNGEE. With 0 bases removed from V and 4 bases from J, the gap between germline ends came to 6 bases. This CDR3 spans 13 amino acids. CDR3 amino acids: CASSVAFPDTQYF. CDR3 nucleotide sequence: TGTGCCAGCAGCGTAGCTTTCCCAGATACGCAGTATTTT. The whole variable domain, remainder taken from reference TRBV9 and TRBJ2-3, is DSGVTQTPKHLITATGQRVTLRCSPRSGDLSVYWYQQSLDQGLQFLIQYYNGEERAKGNILERFSAQQFPDLHSELNLSSLELGDSALYFCASSVAFPDTQYFGPGTRLTVL.

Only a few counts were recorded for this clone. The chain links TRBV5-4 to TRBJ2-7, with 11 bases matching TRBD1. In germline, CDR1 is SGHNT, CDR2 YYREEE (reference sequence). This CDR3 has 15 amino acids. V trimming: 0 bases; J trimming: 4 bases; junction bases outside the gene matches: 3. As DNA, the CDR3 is TGTGCCAGCAGCTTGGCCGGGACAGGGGGTTACGAGCAGTACTTC. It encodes CASSLAGTGGYEQYF.

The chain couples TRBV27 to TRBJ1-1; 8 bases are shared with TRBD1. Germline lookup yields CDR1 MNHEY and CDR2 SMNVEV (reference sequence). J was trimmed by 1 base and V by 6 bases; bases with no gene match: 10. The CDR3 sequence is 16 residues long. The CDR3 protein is CASSQGVGQGNTEAFF. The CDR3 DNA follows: TGTGCCAGCAGCCAGGGGGTTGGACAGGGGAACACTGAAGCTTTCTTT.

The CDR3 sequence: CASSDRLAAGELFF. The CDR3 coding sequence is TGTGCCAGCAGTGATCGTTTGGCGGCGGGGGAGCTGTTTTTT. The rearrangement links TRBV6-4 to TRBJ2-2; D call uncertain. This CDR3 contains 14 residues. Trimming took 3 bases from V and 8 from J, leaving 13 bases between them. CDR1 is MRHNA and CDR2 is SNTAGT in the germline V gene.

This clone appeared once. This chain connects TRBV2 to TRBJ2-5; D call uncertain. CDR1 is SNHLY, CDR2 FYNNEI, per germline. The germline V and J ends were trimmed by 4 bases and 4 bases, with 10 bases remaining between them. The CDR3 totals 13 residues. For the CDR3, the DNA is TGTGCCAGCAGTGGGAAGCTAGGAGAGACCCAGTACTTC. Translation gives CASSGKLGETQYF. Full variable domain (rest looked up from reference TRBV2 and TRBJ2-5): EPEVTQTPSHQVTQMGQEVILRCVPISNHLYFYWYRQILGQKVEFLVSFYNNEISEKSEIFDDQFSVERPDGSNFTLKIRSTKLEDSAMYFCASSGKLGETQYFGPGTRLLVL.

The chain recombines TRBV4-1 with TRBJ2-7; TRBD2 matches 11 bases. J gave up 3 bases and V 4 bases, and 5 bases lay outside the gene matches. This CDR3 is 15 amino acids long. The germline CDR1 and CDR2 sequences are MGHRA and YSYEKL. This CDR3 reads CASSRTSGGHYEQYF. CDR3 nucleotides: TGCGCCAGCAGCCGAACTAGCGGGGGCCACTACGAGCAGTACTTC.

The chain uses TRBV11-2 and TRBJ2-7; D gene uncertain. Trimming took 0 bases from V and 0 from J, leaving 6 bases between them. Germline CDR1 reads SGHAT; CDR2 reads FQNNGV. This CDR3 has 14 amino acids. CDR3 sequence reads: CASSLDHSSYEQYF. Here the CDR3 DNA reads TGTGCCAGCAGCTTAGATCACAGCTCCTACGAGCAGTACTTC.

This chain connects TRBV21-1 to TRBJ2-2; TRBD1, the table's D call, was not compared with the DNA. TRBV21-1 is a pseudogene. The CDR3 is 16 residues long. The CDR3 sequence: CASSAWDRANTGELFF. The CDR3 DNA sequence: TGTGCCAGCAGCGCCTGGGACAGAGCGAACACCGGGGAGCTGTTTTTT.

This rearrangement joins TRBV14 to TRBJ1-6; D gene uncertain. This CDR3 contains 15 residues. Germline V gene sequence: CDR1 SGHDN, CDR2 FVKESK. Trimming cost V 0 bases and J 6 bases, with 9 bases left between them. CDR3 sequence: CASSQETGINSPLHF. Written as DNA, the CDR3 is TGTGCCAGCAGCCAAGAGACGGGTATTAATTCACCCCTCCACTTT.

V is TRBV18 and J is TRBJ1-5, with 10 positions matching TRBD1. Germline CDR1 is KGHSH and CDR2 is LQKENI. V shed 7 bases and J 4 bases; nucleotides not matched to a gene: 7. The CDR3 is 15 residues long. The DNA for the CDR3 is TGTGCCAGCTGGGGAGGGACAGGGGTGAATCAGCCCCAGCATTTT. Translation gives CASWGGTGVNQPQHF.